This T cell receptor beta chain was obtained from a study of Graves' ophthalmopathy and Graves' hyperthyroidism. Overall study findings and caveats: Distinction of ophthalmopathy from stable hyperthyroidism by a 13-signature model reached approximately 90% sensitivity and 70% to 83% specificity.

From germline, CDR1 is GTSNPN and CDR2 SVGIG (reference sequence). The CDR3 has 15 amino acids. Deletions cut 3 bases from V and 0 bases from J, with 12 bases between. The study amplified TCR beta CDR3 regions using RNA transcripts. The first-round RT-PCR employed HTBI primers together with the Qiagen OneStep RT-PCR kit. A multiplex PCR was then performed as the second round. One entry per CDR3 protein results from TCRdb running MiXCR on the multiplex PCR reads. Among a few hundred thousand distinct CDR3 sequences listed, roughly a fifth were seen once. This clonotype was detected ten times or more. No antigen is known for it.

Sequences were obtained from peripheral blood. This TCR was recovered from a woman aged 50 to 60 with Graves' ophthalmopathy. The gene calls are TRBV30 and TRBJ1-3; D might be TRBD1 (6 bases). The CDR3: CAWSRGQSSGNTIYF. The CDR3 region has the DNA TGTGCCTGGAGCCGCGGACAGTCCTCTGGAAACACCATATATTTT.